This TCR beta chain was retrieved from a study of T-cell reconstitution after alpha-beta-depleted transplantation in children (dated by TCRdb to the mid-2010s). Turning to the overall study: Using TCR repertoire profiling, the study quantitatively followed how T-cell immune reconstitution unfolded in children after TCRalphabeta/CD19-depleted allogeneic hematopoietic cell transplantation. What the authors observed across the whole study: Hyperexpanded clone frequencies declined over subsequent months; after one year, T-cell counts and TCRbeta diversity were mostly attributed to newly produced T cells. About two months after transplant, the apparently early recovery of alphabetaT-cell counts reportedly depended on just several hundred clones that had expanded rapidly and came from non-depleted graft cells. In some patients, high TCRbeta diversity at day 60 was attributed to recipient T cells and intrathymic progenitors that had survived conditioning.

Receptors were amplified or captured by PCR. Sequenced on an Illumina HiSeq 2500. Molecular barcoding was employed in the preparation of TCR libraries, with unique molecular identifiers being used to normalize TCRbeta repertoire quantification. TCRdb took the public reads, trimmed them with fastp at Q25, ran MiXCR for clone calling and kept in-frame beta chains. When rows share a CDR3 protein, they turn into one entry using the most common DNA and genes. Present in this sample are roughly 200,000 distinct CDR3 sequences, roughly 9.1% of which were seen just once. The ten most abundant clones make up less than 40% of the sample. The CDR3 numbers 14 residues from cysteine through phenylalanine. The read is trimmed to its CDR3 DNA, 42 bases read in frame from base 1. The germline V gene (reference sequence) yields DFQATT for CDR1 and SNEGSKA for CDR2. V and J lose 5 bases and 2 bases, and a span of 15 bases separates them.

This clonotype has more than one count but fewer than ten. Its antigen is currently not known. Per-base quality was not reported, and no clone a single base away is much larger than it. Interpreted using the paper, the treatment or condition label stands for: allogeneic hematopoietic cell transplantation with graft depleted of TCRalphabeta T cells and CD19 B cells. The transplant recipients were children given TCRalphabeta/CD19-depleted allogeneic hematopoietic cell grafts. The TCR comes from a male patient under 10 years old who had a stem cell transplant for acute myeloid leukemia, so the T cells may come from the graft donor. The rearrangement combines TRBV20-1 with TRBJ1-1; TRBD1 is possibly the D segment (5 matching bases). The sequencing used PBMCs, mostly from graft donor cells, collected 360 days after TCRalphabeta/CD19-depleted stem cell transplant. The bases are TGCAGTGCTGCCCGGGGCGGTCCAAACACTGAAGCTTTCTTT. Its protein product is CSAARGGPNTEAFF.